The sequence of this TCR beta chain was determined in a study of shared clonotypes between healthy human individuals. Germline loops: CDR1 SGHDT, CDR2 YYEEEE. Trimming took off 3 bases at V and 4 bases at J, with 14 bases between the two ends. The CDR3 totals 14 residues. The study, taken as a whole, reports: Generally, estimated richness proved larger in naive subsets than it did in memory subsets.

Sequenced by immunoSEQ multiplex PCR; TCRdb stores in-frame clones only, minus some. The sample has some 2.1 million clones, around 95% seen once. In the case of this clone: Its antigen is still unknown.

This TCR was sampled from a young man in good health. Sequencing used naive CD4+ T cells sorted from blood. Stated subset: CD45RA+ positively selected. This sequence joins TRBV5-6 and TRBJ2-7, with D perhaps TRBD1 or TRBD2 (5 bases each). CDR3 bases: TGTGCCAGCAGCTCACGGGGCCTCCGGTACGAGCAGTACTTC. Translation: CASSSRGLRYEQYF.